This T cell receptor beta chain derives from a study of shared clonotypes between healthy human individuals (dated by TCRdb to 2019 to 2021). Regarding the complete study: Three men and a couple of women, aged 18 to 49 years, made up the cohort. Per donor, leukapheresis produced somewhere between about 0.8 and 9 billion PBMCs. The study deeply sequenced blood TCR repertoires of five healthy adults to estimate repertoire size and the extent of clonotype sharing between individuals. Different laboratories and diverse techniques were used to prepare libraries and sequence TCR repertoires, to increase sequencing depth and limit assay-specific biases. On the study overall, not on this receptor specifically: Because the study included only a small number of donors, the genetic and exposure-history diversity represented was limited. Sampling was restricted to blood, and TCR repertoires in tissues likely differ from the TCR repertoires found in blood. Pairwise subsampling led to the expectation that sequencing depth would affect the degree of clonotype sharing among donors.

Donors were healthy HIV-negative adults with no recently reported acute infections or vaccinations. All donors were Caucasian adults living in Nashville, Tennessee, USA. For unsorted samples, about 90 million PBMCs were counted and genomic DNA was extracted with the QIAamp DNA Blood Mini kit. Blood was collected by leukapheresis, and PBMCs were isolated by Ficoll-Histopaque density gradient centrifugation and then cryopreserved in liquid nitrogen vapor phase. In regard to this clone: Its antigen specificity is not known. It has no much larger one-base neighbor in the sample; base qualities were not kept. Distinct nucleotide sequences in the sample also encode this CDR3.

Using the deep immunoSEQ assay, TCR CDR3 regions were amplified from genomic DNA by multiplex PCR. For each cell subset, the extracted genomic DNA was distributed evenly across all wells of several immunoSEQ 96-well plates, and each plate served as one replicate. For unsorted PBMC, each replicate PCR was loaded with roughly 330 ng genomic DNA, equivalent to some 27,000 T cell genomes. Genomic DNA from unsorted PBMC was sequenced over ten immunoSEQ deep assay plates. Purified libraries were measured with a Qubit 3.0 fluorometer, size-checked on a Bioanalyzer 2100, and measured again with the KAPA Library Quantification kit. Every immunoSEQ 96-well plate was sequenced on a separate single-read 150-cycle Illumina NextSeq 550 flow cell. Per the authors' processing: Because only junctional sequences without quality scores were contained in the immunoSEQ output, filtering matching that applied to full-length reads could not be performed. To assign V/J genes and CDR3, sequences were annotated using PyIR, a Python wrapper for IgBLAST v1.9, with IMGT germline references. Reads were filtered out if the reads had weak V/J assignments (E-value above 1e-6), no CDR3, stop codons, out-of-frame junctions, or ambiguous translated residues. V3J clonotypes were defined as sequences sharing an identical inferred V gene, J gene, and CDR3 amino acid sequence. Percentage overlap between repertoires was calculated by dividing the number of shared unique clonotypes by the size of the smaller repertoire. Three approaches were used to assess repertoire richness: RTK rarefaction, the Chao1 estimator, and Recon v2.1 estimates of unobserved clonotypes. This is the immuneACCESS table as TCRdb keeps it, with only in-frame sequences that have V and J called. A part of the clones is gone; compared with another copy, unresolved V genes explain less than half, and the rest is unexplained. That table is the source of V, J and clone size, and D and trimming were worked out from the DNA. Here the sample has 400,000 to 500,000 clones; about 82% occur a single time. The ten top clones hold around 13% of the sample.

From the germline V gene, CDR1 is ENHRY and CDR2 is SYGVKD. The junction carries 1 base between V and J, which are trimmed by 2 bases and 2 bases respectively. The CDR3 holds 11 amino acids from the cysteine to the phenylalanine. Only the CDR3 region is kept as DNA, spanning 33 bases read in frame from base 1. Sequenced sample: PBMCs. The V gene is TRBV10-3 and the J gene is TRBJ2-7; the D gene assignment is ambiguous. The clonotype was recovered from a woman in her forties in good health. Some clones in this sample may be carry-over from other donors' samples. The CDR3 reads CAISEAYEQYF. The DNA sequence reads TGTGCCATCAGTGAGGCCTACGAGCAGTACTTC.